This TCR beta chain was obtained from a study of T and B cells in COVID-19 patients. BIOMED2 TRB-A/B primer pools were used in multiplex TRB PCR. TCRdb itself ran the multiplex PCR reads through MiXCR, one entry per CDR3 protein. The top ten hold 15% to 20% of the sample, which has around 8,200 distinct CDR3 sequences, approximately 25% seen once. TRB was amplified from about 250-500 ng of blood genomic DNA. Findings of the study overall: Highly clonal in active COVID-19, TRB repertoires exceeded healthy-donor diversity and richness at recovery. CD4+, regulatory T cell, CD8+ and sorted SARS-CoV-2-responsive or tetramer+ T cells were not yet sequenced.

Trimming stripped 4 bases from V and 13 bases from J, with 14 bases between. The CDR3 covers 12 residues. CDR1 is SGHAT, CDR2 FQDESV, per germline (reference sequence). The sample holds a few counts of this clonotype. Its cognate antigen is unknown. The sequence came from a human donor with active COVID-19. The chain has TRBV11-1 and TRBJ2-1; D is unresolved. Sequencing was done on a sample of blood. The CDR3 bases are TGTGCCAGCAGCTCGACTTCGGCGAGCCAGTTCTTC. Translating it yields CASSSTSASQFF.